The T cell receptor beta chain under discussion was sequenced for a study of CD8+ T cells in alopecia areata. TCR sequencing used cDNA made by reverse transcription of extracted RNA. Measured with immunoSEQ multiplex PCR; TCRdb has only the in-frame clones, and not every one. The sample yields approximately 150,000 clones, less than 75% seen once. V was clipped by 2 bases and J by 5 bases, with 4 bases between them. The CDR3 consists of 11 residues. Germline lookup yields CDR1 DFQATT and CDR2 SNEGSKA (reference sequence). The sequence was collected from a human donor in good health. The chain couples TRBV20-1 to TRBJ2-1; D is ambiguous. Sequencing was performed on CD8+ T cells sorted from blood. Here the CDR3 reads CSARTDNEQFF. DNA for the CDR3: TGCAGTGCTAGAACAGACAATGAGCAGTTCTTC.